These 21 T cell receptor beta chains were all obtained from the same sample, sequenced in a study of blood T cell repertoires in COVID-19. Sequenced by immunoSEQ multiplex PCR; TCRdb stores in-frame clones only, minus some. The table lists some 80,000 clones, 81% of them singletons. Sequencing was carried out using peripheral blood. The receptors shown here come from a man older than 75 with acute or convalescent COVID-19.

The CDR3 reads CASSPVRGPETQYF. The CDR3 nucleotides are TGTGCCAGCTCACCAGTCAGGGGGCCCGAGACCCAGTACTTC. This chain uses TRBV18 with TRBJ2-5; 8 bases agree with TRBD1. This CDR3 has 14 residues. The ends lost 2 bases at V and 5 bases at J; junction bases unmatched: 4. In germline, CDR1 is KGHSH, CDR2 LQKENI.

The rearrangement links TRBV6-5 to TRBJ1-2; 9 nucleotides agree with TRBD1. CDR3 length: 14 residues. Germline V CDR1 and CDR2: MNHEY, SVGAGI. Losses at the gene ends were 5 bases for V and 2 bases for J; bases not matched to a gene: 3. The DNA for the CDR3 is TGTGCCAGCAGTCCCGGGACAGGGAACTATGGCTACACCTTC. Amino acids: CASSPGTGNYGYTF.

This sequence joins TRBV28 and TRBJ2-3; D may be TRBD2 (5 bases). V lost 7 bases, J lost 0 bases, and 14 bases lay in between. Germline loops: CDR1 MDHEN, CDR2 SYDVKM. The CDR3 runs 15 residues. Written as DNA, the CDR3 is TGTGCCAGCAAGAAGCGGTTCTCTAGCACAGATACGCAGTATTTT. This encodes CASKKRFSSTDTQYF.

This rearrangement joins TRBV7-3 to TRBJ2-7; no reliable D call. Germline CDR1 and CDR2: SGHTA and FQGTGA. Between the trimmed V and J ends, which lost 5 bases and 4 bases, there was a span of 12 bases. The CDR3 loop spans 13 amino acids. CDR3 coding DNA: TGTGCCAGCAGCCTTACCGACGGGTACGAGCAGTACTTC. As protein: CASSLTDGYEQYF. The complete variable domain, with remaining parts taken from reference TRBV7-3 and TRBJ2-7, reads GAGVSQTPSNKVTEKGKYVELRCDPISGHTALYWYRQSLGQGPEFLIYFQGTGAADDSGLPNDRFFAVRPEGSVSTLKIQRTERGDSAVYLCASSLTDGYEQYFGPGTRLTVT.

A few counts support this clone. The sample holds other DNA sequences that translate to the same CDR3. The rearrangement joins TRBV5-1 to TRBJ1-1; TRBD1 matches 11 bases. CDR1 and CDR2 (germline): SGHRS, YFSETQ. The CDR3 consists of 13 residues. V lost 3 bases, J lost 6 bases, and 1 base stayed unmatched. The CDR3 spells CASSSGQGAEAFF. CDR3 nucleotides: TGCGCCAGCAGCTCGGGACAGGGGGCTGAAGCTTTCTTT.

V gene TRBV19 combines with J gene TRBJ2-1, with 8 positions matching TRBD2. The CDR3 is 15 residues long. Germline V gene sequence: CDR1 LNHDA, CDR2 SQIVND (reference sequence). V shed 5 bases and J 2 bases; nucleotides not matched to a gene: 5. The CDR3 here is CASSLSGDTYNEQFF. DNA for the CDR3: TGTGCCAGTAGTCTTAGCGGGGATACCTACAATGAGCAGTTCTTC.

The V call is TRBV11-2, the J call TRBJ1-1; TRBD1 aligns across 10 bases. The J segment lost 4 bases and the V segment lost 5 bases, leaving 4 bases of the junction unmatched. Germline CDR1 SGHAT, CDR2 FQNNGV. This CDR3 has 14 amino acids. The CDR3 DNA sequence: TGTGCCAGCAGCACGGGACAGGGGAGCACTGAAGCTTTCTTT. Its protein is CASSTGQGSTEAFF.

This sequence joins TRBV27 and TRBJ1-5; D not certain. CDR1 MNHEY and CDR2 SMNVEV come from the germline V gene (reference sequence). The CDR3 covers 13 residues. V was cut by 7 bases and J by 1 base, with 8 bases left in between. CDR3 sequence (DNA): TGTGCCAGCACCCGGTGGAGCAATCAGCCCCAGCATTTT. This codes for CASTRWSNQPQHF.

CDR3: CATEGQNRGDYGYTF. Here the CDR3 DNA reads TGTGCCACCGAGGGACAGAACCGAGGGGACTATGGCTACACCTTC. The chain uses TRBV6-5 and TRBJ1-2; 7 bases agree with TRBD1. Unmatched junction bases numbered 14, after V lost 10 bases and J lost 3 bases. CDR3 length equals 15 residues. CDR1 MNHEY and CDR2 SVGAGI come from the germline V gene.

The chain links TRBV7-9 to TRBJ1-2; no firm D call. This CDR3 spans 14 amino acids. V was pared by 1 base and J by 6 bases, with 12 bases between. Germline CDR1 and CDR2: SEHNR and FQNEAQ (reference sequence). CDR3 coding DNA: TGTGCCAGCAGCTTAGTCCCGGGAACGAATGGCTACACCTTC. This codes for CASSLVPGTNGYTF.

V and J are TRBV30 and TRBJ2-1; D might be TRBD2 (6 bases). V shed 1 base and J shed 4 bases, with 26 bases lying between them. This CDR3 has 19 residues. Germline V gives CDR1 GTSNPN, CDR2 SVGIG (reference sequence). In nucleotides, the CDR3 is TGTGCCTGGAGTGGCCGGACTAAAAAGCGACTACCCGGTTACAATGAGCAGTTCTTC. Its protein product is CAWSGRTKKRLPGYNEQFF.

The CDR3 DNA reads as TGTGCCAGCAGCTTTTTAACCGGGACAGGGCGATCTTTGCAGTTCTTC. Its protein product is CASSFLTGTGRSLQFF. The rearrangement links TRBV11-2 to TRBJ2-1; the match to TRBD1 covers 9 bases. J lost 12 bases, V lost 3 bases, and 15 bases had no gene match. The CDR3 covers 16 residues. Germline V gene sequence: CDR1 SGHAT, CDR2 FQNNGV.

J is TRBJ2-1 and V is TRBV5-1; 8 bases line up with TRBD2. V shed 3 bases, J shed 4 bases, and the junction held 9 bases outside the gene matches. This CDR3 is 16 amino acids long. Germline assignment: CDR1 SGHRS and CDR2 YFSETQ. CDR3 DNA: TGCGCCAGCAGCTCGACCACCGGGACTAGATACAATGAGCAGTTCTTC. It translates to CASSSTTGTRYNEQFF.

As to this clone: A junction boundary mismatches the germline segment, possibly from a read error. V is TRBV28 and J is TRBJ1-2, with TRBD1 identical over 8 bases. Germline CDR1 reads MDHEN; CDR2 reads SYDVKM. The CDR3 has 14 residues. In DNA, the CDR3 is TGTGCCAGCAGTTCCTCCACCCAGGGGGCGGACGTGGCCTTC. Translation gives CASSSSTQGADVAF.

The chain is built from TRBV6-4 and TRBJ1-1, with D unresolved. Germline V gene lookup returns CDR1 MRHNA and CDR2 SNTAGT. The CDR3 has 15 residues. V lost 8 bases and J 5 bases, leaving 21 bases between the germline ends. In DNA, the CDR3 is TGTGCCAGCCTGCGGCTTCCCATCCCTTATACTGAAGCTTTCTTT. Residues: CASLRLPIPYTEAFF.

This clone has only a few counts. J is TRBJ1-1 and V is TRBV18; D perhaps matches TRBD1 (6 bases). The CDR3 totals 15 residues. Germline V gene lookup returns CDR1 KGHSH and CDR2 LQKENI. The V end was cut by 3 bases, the J end by 3 bases, with 14 bases between. CDR3: CASSPVGGGDTEAFF. CDR3 bases: TGTGCCAGCTCACCCGTAGGGGGTGGGGACACTGAAGCTTTCTTT.

This chain links TRBV7-3 with TRBJ2-1; 12 bases match TRBD2. CDR1 is SGHTA and CDR2 is FQGTGA in the germline V gene. V was pared by 2 bases and J by 7 bases, with 3 bases of the junction left unmatched. The CDR3 spans 15 residues. CDR3 coding DNA: TGTGCCAGCAGCTTACTAGCGGGAGGGTCTAATGAGCAGTTCTTC. Its translation: CASSLLAGGSNEQFF.

The V gene is TRBV2, the J gene TRBJ2-5, with D possibly being TRBD1 (5 bases). The ends were cut back, 6 bases at V and 3 bases at J, with 5 bases in the middle. The CDR3 runs 11 residues. The germline gives CDR1 SNHLY, CDR2 FYNNEI. The CDR3 here is CASRGEETQYF. CDR3 bases: TGTGCCAGCAGAGGGGAAGAGACCCAGTACTTC.

The genes are TRBV7-9 and TRBJ2-5; weak D call: TRBD2 (6 bases). The CDR3 contains 15 residues. The germline V gene has CDR1 SEHNR and CDR2 FQNEAQ (reference sequence). V was shortened by 3 bases and J by 3 bases, with 14 bases between the two germline ends. This CDR3 is CASSLWASGEETQYF. DNA of the CDR3: TGTGCCAGCAGCTTGTGGGCCTCGGGGGAAGAGACCCAGTACTTC.

This rearrangement joins TRBV5-1 to TRBJ2-1, with 8 bases fitting TRBD1. This CDR3 is 15 amino acids long. J was trimmed by 6 bases and V by 0 bases; bases with no gene match: 5. Germline V gene lookup returns CDR1 SGHRS and CDR2 YFSETQ. The CDR3 DNA reads TGCGCCAGCAGCTTGGGGCAGGGGGCGCGCAATGAGCAGTTCTTC. Residues: CASSLGQGARNEQFF.

There are a few counts of this clone. The genes are TRBV18 and TRBJ2-1; the match to TRBD1 covers 7 bases. This CDR3 has 14 amino acids. V shed 6 bases and J 9 bases; nucleotides not matched to a gene: 11. Germline loops: CDR1 KGHSH, CDR2 LQKENI. The CDR3 reads CASSEQTGSGEQFF. The CDR3 DNA reads TGTGCCAGCTCGGAACAGACAGGGAGTGGTGAGCAGTTCTTC.